In this sample, the clone carrying this T cell receptor (beta chain) turned up a few times. Its antigen remains unknown. The sample comes from a study of T cells in Graves' hyperthyroidism and ophthalmopathy. Study results and limitations: Expanded thyroid clonotypes (above 0.001) were mostly also found in blood.

The CDR3 regions of TCR beta were amplified from RNA transcripts. The HTBI set primed first-round TCR CDR3 RT-PCR. TCRdb fed the multiplex PCR reads into MiXCR, producing one record per CDR3 protein. This table holds around 380,000 distinct CDR3 sequences, approximately 13% found once. V lost 1 base to trimming and J lost 2 bases; unmatched junction nucleotides: 1. Germline values: CDR1 GTSNPN, CDR2 SVGIG (reference sequence). This CDR3 contains 13 residues. The receptor was isolated from a man aged 25-45 years with Graves' hyperthyroidism that later progressed to Graves' ophthalmopathy. V is TRBV30 and J is TRBJ1-1; 7 positions match TRBD1. The material sequenced was blood. In DNA form, the CDR3 reads TGTGCCTGGAGTGGGGACAGAAACACTGAAGCTTTCTTT. Protein: CAWSGDRNTEAFF.